Below, 17 T cell receptor beta chains from the same sample are listed, as sequenced in a study of Ad26.COV2.S vaccination and SARS-CoV-2 variants. Sequenced by immunoSEQ multiplex PCR; TCRdb stores in-frame clones only, minus some. The data contain more than 350,000 clones, around 90% of them singletons. Sample treatment: roughly 19 received Ad26.COV2.S at low or high dose, single or two shots; a few received placebo; per-sample allocation not given. Specimen acquisition occurred on day 63 following the initial vaccine or placebo injection. The source material was peripheral blood, sampled in a trial of Ad26.COV2.S vaccine versus placebo. Every receptor here comes from a person between 18 and 59 years old who received the Ad26.COV2.S COVID-19 vaccine or a placebo.

This chain links TRBV9 with TRBJ2-6; D is unclear. V shed 0 bases and J shed 0 bases, with 13 bases lying between them. The CDR3 runs to 18 residues. Germline CDR1 SGDLS, CDR2 YYNGEE. CDR3 in DNA: TGTGCCAGCAGCGTAGAGGTCAGAAGTCACTCTGGGGCCAACGTCCTGACTTTC. It codes for CASSVEVRSHSGANVLTF.

About this clone: Mismatch with germline at one junction end may stem from a read error. The rearrangement uses TRBV3-1 (or the pseudogene TRBV3-2) and TRBJ2-3, with 10 bases that match TRBD2. The CDR3 runs to 15 residues. Germline CDR1 is LGHDT and CDR2 is YNNKEL (reference sequence). The CDR3 nucleotides read TGTGCCAGCACCCAAAGCGGGAGGGCCCCAGATACGCAGTATTTT. This translates into CASTQSGRAPDTQYF.

The rearrangement joins TRBV6-6 to TRBJ1-5; D is unclear. Per germline, CDR1 MNHNY and CDR2 SVGAGI (reference sequence). The V end was cut by 2 bases, the J end by 4 bases, with 15 bases between. This CDR3 is 16 amino acids long. CDR3 sequence (DNA): TGTGCCAGCAGTTACGGGAGGGTTTCGGGAAATCAGCCCCAGCATTTT. Protein product: CASSYGRVSGNQPQHF.

DNA of the CDR3: TGTGCCAGCAGCTTAGGGAGGGTCGCCTTGAACACTGAAGCTTTCTTT. The encoded protein is CASSLGRVALNTEAFF. This chain uses TRBV7-9 with TRBJ1-1; no definite D call. Germline CDR1 reads SEHNR; CDR2 reads FQNEAQ (reference sequence). The germline V and J ends were trimmed by 1 base and 0 bases, with 12 bases remaining between them. The CDR3 length is 16 residues.

The V call is TRBV5-5, the J call TRBJ2-7; D perhaps matches TRBD2 (6 bases). CDR3 length equals 12 residues. The V end lost 2 bases, the J end lost 4 bases, and 7 bases lay between the germline ends. Germline CDR1 and CDR2: SGHKS and YYEKEE (reference sequence). DNA for the CDR3: TGTGCCAGCAGCTTCGGGACTTACGAGCAGTACTTC. Amino acids: CASSFGTYEQYF.

This rearrangement joins TRBV11-1 to TRBJ2-3; 11 nucleotides align to TRBD2. Germline lookup yields CDR1 SGHAT and CDR2 FQDESV (reference sequence). V gave up 3 bases and J gave up 4 bases; unmatched junction bases: 3. The length of the CDR3 is 15 residues. CDR3 loop: CASSLTSGNADTQYF. In DNA, the CDR3 is TGTGCCAGCAGCTTGACTAGCGGGAACGCAGATACGCAGTATTTT.

The chain employs TRBV2 and TRBJ2-1; a weak D match, TRBD1 (5 bases). This CDR3 is built from 14 residues. Per the germline V gene, CDR1 is SNHLY and CDR2 is FYNNEI. With 6 bases removed from V and 10 bases from J, the gap between germline ends came to 19 bases. CDR3 DNA: TGTGCCAGCAGCTTCCAGGGCCAAGAAGGGGAGCAGTTCTTC. Translated: CASSFQGQEGEQFF. Based on the CDR3 plus reference TRBV2 and TRBJ2-1, the full variable domain is EPEVTQTPSHQVTQMGQEVILRCVPISNHLYFYWYRQILGQKVEFLVSFYNNEISEKSEIFDDQFSVERPDGSNFTLKIRSTKLEDSAMYFCASSFQGQEGEQFFGPGTRLTVL.

This clone was seen only a few times. The chain carries TRBV5-4 and TRBJ2-7, with 9 bases that match TRBD1. The CDR3 consists of 15 residues. Germline assignment: CDR1 SGHNT and CDR2 YYREEE (reference sequence). The J segment lost 3 bases and the V segment lost 4 bases, leaving 8 bases of the junction unmatched. CDR3 protein: CASSLNPGQGYEQYF. In DNA form, the CDR3 reads TGTGCCAGCAGCCTAAACCCGGGACAGGGCTACGAGCAGTACTTC.

The chain uses TRBV2 and TRBJ1-3; D not resolved. V was pared by 2 bases and J by 0 bases, with 11 bases between. The CDR3 has 16 amino acids. Germline V gene data show CDR1 as SNHLY and CDR2 as FYNNEI. The CDR3 DNA is TGTGCCAGCAGTGAATTCGGGGTCCTCTCTGGAAACACCATATATTTT. This gives the protein CASSEFGVLSGNTIYF.

J is TRBJ1-2 and V is TRBV24-1, with 10 bases that match TRBD1. Germline-derived CDR1 and CDR2 are KGHDR and SFDVKD. V was pared by 3 bases and J by 0 bases, with 0 bases of the junction left unmatched. The CDR3 totals 15 residues. The CDR3 loop is CATSDDRGPNYGYTF. The CDR3 nucleotides read TGTGCCACCAGTGATGACAGGGGGCCTAACTATGGCTACACCTTC.

The chain links TRBV7-2 to TRBJ2-7; TRBD1 aligns across 7 bases. Germline values: CDR1 SGHTA, CDR2 FQGNSA. Trimming removed 5 bases from V and 1 base from J; junction bases left unmatched: 8. This CDR3 has 15 residues. CDR3 nucleotides: TGTGCCAGCAGCCCCGGACAGGCATCGTCCTACGAGCAGTACTTC. Translation: CASSPGQASSYEQYF.

This sequence joins TRBV30 and TRBJ2-3, with 7 bases identical to TRBD2. With V trimmed by 5 bases and J by 3 bases, 8 bases remained unmatched. CDR1 is GTSNPN, CDR2 SVGIG, per germline (reference sequence). The CDR3 is 14 residues long. The CDR3 sequence is CAWSGTGRTDTQYF. Here the CDR3 DNA reads TGTGCCTGGTCCGGGACCGGGAGGACAGATACGCAGTATTTT.

The chain is built from TRBV7-9 and TRBJ2-1; D not resolved. This CDR3 is 17 amino acids long. In germline, CDR1 is SEHNR, CDR2 FQNEAQ (reference sequence). V lost 5 bases and J 0 bases, leaving 17 bases between the germline ends. CDR3 nucleotide sequence: TGTGCCAGCAGCCCCGGTGGCTCCCAGAGCTCCTACAATGAGCAGTTCTTC. Its protein is CASSPGGSQSSYNEQFF.

This chain joins TRBV16 and TRBJ2-4; 7 nucleotides match TRBD2. The junction had 17 bases not matched to a gene; V was cut back by 0 bases and J by 15 bases. Germline V gene data show CDR1 as KGHSY and CDR2 as FQNENV. CDR3 length: 16 amino acids. The CDR3 sequence: CASSQSGPQSSGAGYF. The CDR3 region has the DNA TGTGCCAGCAGCCAATCGGGTCCCCAATCTAGCGGCGCGGGGTACTTC.

V is TRBV5-4 and J is TRBJ2-3; 10 positions agree with TRBD2. V trimming: 3 bases; J trimming: 4 bases; junction bases outside the gene matches: 5. This CDR3 has 15 amino acids. CDR1 and CDR2 (germline): SGHNT, YYREEE (reference sequence). The CDR3: CASSSSGREADTQYF. In DNA form, the CDR3 reads TGTGCCAGCAGCTCGAGCGGGAGGGAAGCAGATACGCAGTATTTT.

CDR3 nucleotide sequence: TGTGCCAGCACCAGTTCGGGAGAGCAGTACTTC. It specifies CASTSSGEQYF. V and J are TRBV6-5 and TRBJ2-7; tentative D call: TRBD2 (5 bases). There are 11 residues in the CDR3. The ends were cut back, 7 bases at V and 7 bases at J, with 11 bases in the middle. Per germline, CDR1 MNHEY and CDR2 SVGAGI.

The CDR3 region is CASANDRLQETQYF. CDR3 coding DNA: TGTGCCAGCGCCAATGACAGGCTACAAGAGACCCAGTACTTC. This chain uses TRBV7-2 with TRBJ2-5, with D perhaps matching TRBD1 (6 bases). V was pared by 8 bases and J by 2 bases, with 15 bases between. Germline CDR1 SGHTA, CDR2 FQGNSA. The CDR3 loop spans 14 amino acids.